These T cell receptor beta chains were read from a single sample in a study of identical twins. In TCRdb, the 5' RACE reads were re-called with MiXCR into one record per CDR3 protein. The table lists approximately 690,000 distinct CDR3 sequences, over 5% of them singletons, with 1.5% to 2% in the top ten. Material: naive T cells sorted from blood. The origin of the receptors is a young man in good health. Each CDR3 is given with its conserved first and last residue. A D gene is named only where the DNA matches it firmly. Expanded clones are given a class, and other clones once, few, many or no size at all.

D gene: NA; J gene: TRBJ2-1; clone size: few; V gene: TRBV4-2; CDR3 protein: CASSQEDGRLQQFF; CDR3 DNA: TGTGCCAGCAGCCAAGAAGATGGTAGACTTCAACAGTTCTTC
D gene: TRBD2; J gene: TRBJ2-1; clone size: many; V gene: TRBV7-2; CDR3 protein: CASSKGLAGTYNEQFF; CDR3 DNA: TGTGCCAGCTCCAAGGGCCTAGCGGGCACCTACAATGAGCAGTTCTTC
D gene: TRBD1; J gene: TRBJ2-2; clone size: few; V gene: TRBV5-1; CDR3 protein: CASSYWTGSGELFF; CDR3 DNA: TGCGCCAGCAGCTACTGGACAGGGTCCGGGGAGCTGTTTTTT
D gene: NA; J gene: TRBJ2-7; clone size: NA; V gene: TRBV28; CDR3 protein: CASSYPLEGEDYEQYF; CDR3 DNA: TGTGCCAGCAGTTACCCCCTCGAAGGGGAGGATTACGAGCAGTACTTC
D gene: NA; J gene: TRBJ2-2; clone size: many; V gene: TRBV5-1; CDR3 protein: CASTLGGPNTGELFF; CDR3 DNA: TGCGCCAGCACGTTGGGGGGCCCCAACACCGGGGAGCTGTTTTTT
D gene: TRBD1; J gene: TRBJ2-1; clone size: few; V gene: TRBV5-1; CDR3 protein: CASSLEGALGVFF; CDR3 DNA: TGCGCCAGCAGCTTGGAGGGGGCGTTAGGCGTGTTCTTC
D gene: TRBD2; J gene: TRBJ2-5; clone size: NA; V gene: TRBV27; CDR3 protein: CASSFLGLAGGPETQYF; CDR3 DNA: TGTGCCAGCAGTTTCTTAGGACTAGCGGGAGGGCCCGAGACCCAGTACTTC
D gene: NA; J gene: TRBJ1-1; clone size: NA; V gene: TRBV2; CDR3 protein: CACPGTGNTEAFF; CDR3 DNA: TGTGCCTGTCCGGGGACGGGGAACACTGAAGCTTTCTTT
D gene: TRBD1; J gene: TRBJ1-4; clone size: NA; V gene: TRBV7-9; CDR3 protein: CASSLGQGTNEKLFF; CDR3 DNA: TGTGCCAGCAGCTTGGGACAGGGAACTAATGAAAAACTGTTTTTT
D gene: NA; J gene: TRBJ2-1; clone size: NA; V gene: TRBV11-2; CDR3 protein: CASSLITGTNNEQFF; CDR3 DNA: TGTGCCAGCAGCTTAATAACCGGGACAAACAATGAGCAGTTCTTC
D gene: NA; J gene: TRBJ2-1; clone size: many; V gene: TRBV9; CDR3 protein: CASTGPQIHEQFF; CDR3 DNA: TGTGCCAGCACCGGACCTCAGATCCATGAGCAGTTCTTC
D gene: TRBD2; J gene: TRBJ2-1; clone size: many; V gene: TRBV11-2; CDR3 protein: CASSGLAGKYNEQFF; CDR3 DNA: TGTGCCAGCAGCGGACTAGCGGGGAAGTACAATGAGCAGTTCTTC
D gene: TRBD1; J gene: TRBJ2-1; clone size: NA; V gene: TRBV7-6; CDR3 protein: CASSLLTGQPYNEQFF; CDR3 DNA: TGTGCCAGCAGCTTATTGACGGGACAGCCCTACAATGAGCAGTTCTTC
D gene: NA; J gene: TRBJ2-2; clone size: few; V gene: TRBV27; CDR3 protein: CASSLYVPQAGTNTGELFF; CDR3 DNA: TGTGCCAGCAGTTTATACGTCCCGCAGGCTGGGACGAACACCGGGGAGCTGTTTTTT
D gene: TRBD2; J gene: TRBJ2-2; clone size: few; V gene: TRBV30; CDR3 protein: CAWSVRLAGVTGELFF; CDR3 DNA: TGTGCCTGGAGTGTACGCCTAGCGGGAGTCACCGGGGAGCTGTTTTTT
D gene: TRBD2; J gene: TRBJ2-7; clone size: NA; V gene: TRBV5-1; CDR3 protein: CASSLAVRGLAGGEYF; CDR3 DNA: TGCGCCAGCAGCTTGGCCGTCAGGGGGCTAGCGGGAGGGGAGTACTTC
D gene: TRBD2; J gene: TRBJ2-3; clone size: many; V gene: TRBV5-1; CDR3 protein: CASRVRGGLSTDTQYF; CDR3 DNA: TGCGCCAGCAGAGTCCGCGGGGGGTTGAGCACAGATACGCAGTATTTT
D gene: TRBD2; J gene: TRBJ2-5; clone size: NA; V gene: TRBV3-1; CDR3 protein: CASSQGPGGGETQYF; CDR3 DNA: TGTGCCAGCAGCCAAGGCCCGGGAGGAGGAGAGACCCAGTACTTC
D gene: NA; J gene: TRBJ1-2; clone size: many; V gene: TRBV11-2; CDR3 protein: CASSLNPAGAGVRGYTF; CDR3 DNA: TGTGCCAGCAGCTTAAATCCGGCGGGGGCAGGAGTGCGTGGCTACACCTTC
D gene: NA; J gene: TRBJ1-5; clone size: many; V gene: TRBV20-1; CDR3 protein: CSASVGSNQPQHF; CDR3 DNA: TGCAGTGCTAGTGTCGGTAGCAATCAGCCCCAGCATTTT
D gene: TRBD1; J gene: TRBJ2-7; clone size: few; V gene: TRBV24-1; CDR3 protein: CATSDLDREEQYF; CDR3 DNA: TGTGCCACCAGTGACCTCGACAGGGAGGAGCAGTACTTC
D gene: NA; J gene: TRBJ2-7; clone size: few; V gene: TRBV18; CDR3 protein: CASSPYRTTLYEQYF; CDR3 DNA: TGTGCCAGCTCACCATATAGGACAACCCTCTACGAGCAGTACTTC